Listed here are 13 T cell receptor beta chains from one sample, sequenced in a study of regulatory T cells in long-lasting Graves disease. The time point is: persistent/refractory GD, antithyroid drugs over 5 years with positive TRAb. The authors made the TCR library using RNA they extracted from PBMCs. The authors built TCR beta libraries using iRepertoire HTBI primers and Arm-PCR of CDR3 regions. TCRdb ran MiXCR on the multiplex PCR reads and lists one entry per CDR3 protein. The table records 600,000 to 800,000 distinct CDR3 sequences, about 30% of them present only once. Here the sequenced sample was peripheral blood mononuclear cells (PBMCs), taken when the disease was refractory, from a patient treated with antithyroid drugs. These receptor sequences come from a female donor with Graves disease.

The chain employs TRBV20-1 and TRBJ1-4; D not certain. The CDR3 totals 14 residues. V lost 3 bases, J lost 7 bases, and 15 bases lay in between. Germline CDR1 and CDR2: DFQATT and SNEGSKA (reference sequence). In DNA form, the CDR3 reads TGCAGTGCTAGCAGTAGTGTATTGGGTGAAAAACTGTTTTTT. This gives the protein CSASSSVLGEKLFF.

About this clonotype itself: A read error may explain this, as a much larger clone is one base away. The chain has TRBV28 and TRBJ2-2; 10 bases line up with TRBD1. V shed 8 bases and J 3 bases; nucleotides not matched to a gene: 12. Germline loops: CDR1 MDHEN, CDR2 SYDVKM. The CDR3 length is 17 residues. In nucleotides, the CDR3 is TGTGCCAGCGAGGGGACCTCCGGGACAGGGGACACCGGGGAGCTGTTTTTT. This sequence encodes CASEGTSGTGDTGELFF.

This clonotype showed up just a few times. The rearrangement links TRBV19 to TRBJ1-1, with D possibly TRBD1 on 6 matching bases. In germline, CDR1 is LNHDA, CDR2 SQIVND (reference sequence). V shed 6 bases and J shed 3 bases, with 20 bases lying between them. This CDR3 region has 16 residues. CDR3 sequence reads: CASRPLGGHTHTEAFF. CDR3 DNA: TGTGCCAGTAGACCATTGGGGGGACACACCCACACTGAAGCTTTCTTT.

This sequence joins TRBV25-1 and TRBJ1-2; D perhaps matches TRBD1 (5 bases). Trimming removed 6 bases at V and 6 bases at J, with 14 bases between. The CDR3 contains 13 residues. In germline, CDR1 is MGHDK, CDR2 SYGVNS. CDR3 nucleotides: TGTGCCAGCAGCCCCCCCGGGGGAAATGGCTACACCTTC. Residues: CASSPPGGNGYTF.

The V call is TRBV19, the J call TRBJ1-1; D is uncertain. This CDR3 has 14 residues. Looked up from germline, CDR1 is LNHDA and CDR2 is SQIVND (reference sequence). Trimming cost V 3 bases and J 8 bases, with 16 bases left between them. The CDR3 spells CASSIGTSPPEAFF. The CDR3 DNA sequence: TGTGCCAGTAGTATTGGAACCTCCCCACCGGAAGCTTTCTTT.

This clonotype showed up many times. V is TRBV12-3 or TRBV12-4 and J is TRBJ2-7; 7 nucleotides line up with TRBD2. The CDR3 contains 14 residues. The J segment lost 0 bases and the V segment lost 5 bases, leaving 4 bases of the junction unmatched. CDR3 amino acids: CASSMGGFSYEQYF. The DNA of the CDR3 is TGTGCCAGCAGTATGGGGGGGTTCTCCTACGAGCAGTACTTC.

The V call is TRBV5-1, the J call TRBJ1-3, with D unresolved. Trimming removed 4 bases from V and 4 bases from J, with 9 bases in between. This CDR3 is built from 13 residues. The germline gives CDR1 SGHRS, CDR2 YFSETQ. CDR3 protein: CASSQVTGNTIYF. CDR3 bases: TGCGCCAGCAGCCAAGTGACGGGAAACACCATATATTTT.

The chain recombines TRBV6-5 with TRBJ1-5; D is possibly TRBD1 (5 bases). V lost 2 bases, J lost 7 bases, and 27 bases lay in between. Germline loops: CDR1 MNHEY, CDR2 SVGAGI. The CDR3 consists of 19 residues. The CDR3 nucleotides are TGTGCCAGCAGTTACGGGCAGGGAGGAGCCCATATATTCGGGCAGCCCCAGCATTTT. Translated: CASSYGQGGAHIFGQPQHF.

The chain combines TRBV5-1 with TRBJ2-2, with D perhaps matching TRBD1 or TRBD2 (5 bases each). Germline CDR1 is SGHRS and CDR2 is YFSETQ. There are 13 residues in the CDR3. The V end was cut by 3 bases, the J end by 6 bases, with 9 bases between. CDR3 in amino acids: CASSWGPAGELFF. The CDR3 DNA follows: TGCGCCAGCAGCTGGGGACCCGCCGGGGAGCTGTTTTTT.

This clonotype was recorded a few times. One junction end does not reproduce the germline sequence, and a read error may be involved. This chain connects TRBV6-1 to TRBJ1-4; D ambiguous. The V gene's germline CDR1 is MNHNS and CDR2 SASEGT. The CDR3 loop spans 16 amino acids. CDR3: CAGSPGRQRVSEKLFF. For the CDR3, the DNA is TGTGCCGGCAGTCCTGGACGGCAAAGGGTCAGTGAAAAACTGTTTTTT.

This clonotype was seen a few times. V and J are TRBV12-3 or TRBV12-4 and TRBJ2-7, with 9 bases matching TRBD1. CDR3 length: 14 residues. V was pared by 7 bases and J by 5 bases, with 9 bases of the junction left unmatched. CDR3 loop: CASNTGTGTHEQYF. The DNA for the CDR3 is TGTGCCAGCAACACCGGGACAGGGACACACGAGCAGTACTTC.

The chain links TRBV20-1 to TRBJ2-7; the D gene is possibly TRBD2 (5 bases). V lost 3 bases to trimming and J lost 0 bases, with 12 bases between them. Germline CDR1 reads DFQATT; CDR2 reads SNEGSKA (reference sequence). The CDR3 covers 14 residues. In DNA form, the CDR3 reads TGCAGTGCTAGCCCGGGGTCTCGCTCCTACGAGCAGTACTTC. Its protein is CSASPGSRSYEQYF.

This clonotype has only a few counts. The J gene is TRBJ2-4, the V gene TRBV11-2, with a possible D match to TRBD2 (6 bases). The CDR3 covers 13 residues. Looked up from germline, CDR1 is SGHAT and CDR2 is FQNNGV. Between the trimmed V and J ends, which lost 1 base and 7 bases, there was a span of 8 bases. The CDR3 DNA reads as TGTGCCAGCAGCTTAGGGAGGGAGAACATTCAGTACTTC. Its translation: CASSLGRENIQYF.